The rows below give T cell receptor beta chains drawn from one sample of a study of cytomegalovirus exposure and HLA in healthy donors. Clones were sequenced by immunoSEQ multiplex PCR, and TCRdb holds only the in-frame ones, with some missing. The sample has around 200,000 clones; about 81% are singletons. Specimen: PBMCs. These receptors were collected from a man aged 25-45 years in good health and CMV-seropositive. CDR3s include the opening cysteine and the closing phenylalanine or tryptophan. D genes are given only for firm matches. Clone size is given for some rows only: seen once, a few or many times, or a class if the clone is expanded.

clone size	D gene	V gene	J gene	CDR3 protein	CDR3 DNA
.	.	TRBV29-1	TRBJ2-3	CSVEGTSSTDTQYF	TGCAGCGTTGAAGGGACTTCGAGCACAGATACGCAGTATTTT
.	.	TRBV7-3	TRBJ2-5	CASSLMGGRGDQETQYF	TGTGCCAGCAGCTTAATGGGGGGGCGGGGTGATCAAGAGACCCAGTACTTC
.	.	TRBV7-6	TRBJ2-7	CASSSTGREQYF	TGTGCCAGCAGCTCAACAGGGCGCGAGCAGTACTTC
once	.	TRBV5-1	TRBJ1-5	CASSLSWPQDSNQPQHF	TGCGCCAGCAGCTTGAGTTGGCCACAGGATAGCAATCAGCCCCAGCATTTT
.	TRBD1	TRBV7-6	TRBJ1-1	CASSRRQGAEEAFF	TGTGCCAGCAGTCGTCGACAGGGGGCCGAAGAAGCTTTCTTT
.	.	TRBV15	TRBJ2-1	CATSRQRSGANEQFF	TGTGCCACCAGCAGACAGCGATCAGGGGCCAATGAGCAGTTCTTC
once	.	TRBV18	TRBJ1-2	CASSLRQNTNYGYTF	TGTGCCAGCTCACTACGACAAAACACTAACTATGGCTACACCTTC
.	.	TRBV30	TRBJ2-7	CAWSVGRGDEQYF	TGTGCCTGGTCGGTCGGGAGAGGTGACGAGCAGTACTTC
.	TRBD1	TRBV6-5	TRBJ1-3	CASSERQGVYTIYF	TGTGCCAGCAGTGAACGACAGGGGGTATACACCATATATTTT
.	.	TRBV5-6	TRBJ1-1	CASSFRKRRGGTEAFF	TGTGCCAGCAGCTTTCGAAAGAGGCGGGGAGGGACTGAAGCTTTCTTT
.	.	TRBV2	TRBJ1-1	CASRRGYNTEAFF	TGTGCCAGCAGAAGGGGATATAACACTGAAGCTTTCTTT
.	TRBD1	TRBV11-2	TRBJ2-1	CASSLDDRGVWFF	TGTGCCAGCAGCTTAGACGACAGGGGGGTTTGGTTCTTC
.	TRBD2	TRBV7-2	TRBJ2-3	CASSLSAGGGDTQYF	TGTGCCAGCAGCTTATCGGCGGGAGGAGGGGATACGCAGTATTTT
.	TRBD2	TRBV5-6	TRBJ2-1	CASSVRTSGTGEQFF	TGTGCCAGCAGCGTCCGGACTAGCGGGACCGGTGAGCAGTTCTTC
.	TRBD2	TRBV28	TRBJ2-5	CASSGRSGVETQYF	TGTGCCAGCAGTGGACGTAGCGGGGTAGAGACCCAGTACTTC
.	TRBD1	TRBV28	TRBJ1-2	CGSCGDRGSNNYGYTF	TGTGGTAGCTGTGGGGACAGGGGGTCCAATAACTATGGCTACACCTTC
.	TRBD2	TRBV7-9	TRBJ2-3	CASSLLAGSTDTQYF	TGTGCCAGCAGCTTACTAGCGGGATCCACAGATACGCAGTATTTT
.	TRBD1	TRBV13	TRBJ2-7	CASSQGPGGTGGLSYEQYF	TGTGCCAGCAGCCAGGGCCCCGGGGGGACAGGGGGCCTTTCCTACGAGCAGTACTTC
.	.	TRBV14	TRBJ2-7	CASSQASGRPYEQYF	TGTGCCAGCAGCCAAGCCTCAGGGCGCCCCTACGAGCAGTACTTC
.	TRBD1	TRBV4-3	TRBJ2-5	CASSQEGQGEETQYF	TGCGCCAGCAGCCAAGAAGGACAGGGGGAAGAGACCCAGTACTTC
.	TRBD1	TRBV9	TRBJ1-2	CASSVGQQNYGYTF	TGTGCCAGCAGCGTGGGACAGCAAAACTATGGCTACACCTTC
.	TRBD2	TRBV5-1	TRBJ2-1	CASSFPLAGMNEQFF	TGCGCCAGCAGCTTTCCGCTAGCGGGAATGAATGAGCAGTTCTTC
.	TRBD1	TRBV7-9	TRBJ2-3	CSSSSRQGMRTDTQYF	TGTTCCAGCAGCTCCCGACAGGGTATGCGCACAGATACGCAGTATTTT
.	TRBD2	TRBV11-2	TRBJ2-5	CASSFLAGVETQYF	TGTGCCAGCAGCTTCCTAGCGGGAGTAGAGACCCAGTACTTC
few	.	TRBV27	TRBJ1-1	CASSLTERTEAFF	TGTGCCAGCAGTTTGACAGAACGCACTGAAGCTTTCTTT
.	.	TRBV6-6	TRBJ1-2	CASSYSTGAGNYGYTF	TGTGCCAGCAGTTACTCGACGGGTGCGGGGAACTATGGCTACACCTTC
.	.	TRBV30	TRBJ2-2	CAWSVNSGNTGELFF	TGTGCCTGGAGTGTAAACAGCGGGAACACCGGGGAGCTGTTTTTT
few	TRBD1	TRBV11-3	TRBJ1-2	CASSSRQGTYYGYTF	TGTGCCAGCAGCTCCCGACAGGGGACTTACTATGGCTACACCTTC
.	TRBD1	TRBV7-3	TRBJ2-1	CASSFVGQGSYNEQFF	TGTGCCAGCAGCTTCGTCGGACAGGGGTCCTACAATGAGCAGTTCTTC
.	TRBD1	TRBV5-6	TRBJ2-5	CASSEVDRVSPKETQYF	TGTGCCAGCAGCGAGGTGGACAGGGTTTCGCCGAAAGAGACCCAGTACTTC
.	.	TRBV4-2	TRBJ2-1	CASSQGEAPSNEQFF	TGTGCCAGCAGCCAGGGGGAGGCGCCTAGCAATGAGCAGTTCTTC
.	.	TRBV29-1	TRBJ2-7	CSATPGLGYYEQYF	TGCAGCGCGACCCCAGGGTTGGGATATTACGAGCAGTACTTC
.	TRBD1	TRBV5-5	TRBJ2-2	CASSLTGDMNTGELFF	TGTGCCAGCAGCTTGACAGGGGATATGAACACCGGGGAGCTGTTTTTT
few	.	TRBV5-1	TRBJ1-1	CASSLRSSNTEAFF	TGCGCCAGCAGCTTGCGGTCTTCGAACACTGAAGCTTTCTTT
.	TRBD2	TRBV9	TRBJ2-3	CASSDGTSVTDTQYF	TGTGCCAGCAGCGATGGGACTAGCGTCACAGATACGCAGTATTTT
.	.	TRBV28	TRBJ1-6	CASRTGNSPLHF	TGTGCCAGCAGGACGGGTAATTCACCCCTCCACTTT
once	TRBD2	TRBV9	TRBJ2-2	CASSALPGTSGSPNTGELFF	TGTGCCAGCAGCGCGTTACCCGGGACTAGCGGTTCTCCGAACACCGGGGAGCTGTTTTTT
.	TRBD1	TRBV7-2	TRBJ1-1	CASSRQGLNTEAFF	TGTGCCAGCAGCCGACAGGGTTTGAACACTGAAGCTTTCTTT
.	TRBD1	TRBV6-5	TRBJ2-3	CASSYWDRGTDTQYF	TGTGCCAGCAGTTACTGGGACAGGGGCACAGATACGCAGTATTTT
few	TRBD2	TRBV28	TRBJ2-7	CASSLAPGTNYEQYF	TGTGCCAGCAGTTTAGCCCCTGGGACTAACTACGAGCAGTACTTC
.	TRBD1	TRBV6-5	TRBJ1-2	CASRRTGDNYGYTF	TGTGCCAGCAGGAGGACAGGGGATAACTATGGCTACACCTTC
few	TRBD1	TRBV7-3	TRBJ1-2	CASSSRTGEGYTF	TGTGCCAGCAGCTCCCGGACAGGGGAAGGCTACACCTTC
few	.	TRBV9	TRBJ2-1	CASSPRVGGRSYNEQFF	TGTGCCAGCAGCCCGCGAGTCGGCGGCCGCTCCTACAATGAGCAGTTCTTC
few	TRBD1	TRBV29-1	TRBJ1-2	CSVYQTGAKGYTF	TGCAGCGTCTACCAGACAGGGGCAAAGGGCTACACCTTC
.	.	TRBV29-1	TRBJ2-7	CSVGGGYEQYF	TGCAGCGTTGGGGGAGGCTACGAGCAGTACTTC
.	TRBD1	TRBV9	TRBJ2-2	CASSVGQGRGGELFF	TGTGCCAGCAGCGTAGGACAGGGAAGGGGCGGGGAGCTGTTTTTT
few	.	TRBV27	TRBJ2-5	CASSPSSRETQYF	TGTGCCAGCAGTCCCTCTAGCCGGGAGACCCAGTACTTC
.	TRBD2	TRBV6-5	TRBJ2-3	CASTLAGGPADTQYF	TGTGCCAGCACCCTAGCGGGAGGGCCAGCAGATACGCAGTATTTT
few	.	TRBV9	TRBJ1-1	CASSVGATAAEAFF	TGTGCCAGCAGCGTAGGAGCGACAGCCGCTGAAGCTTTCTTT
.	.	TRBV15	TRBJ1-2	CATSPEGGNYGYTF	TGTGCCACCAGCCCCGAGGGGGGGAACTATGGCTACACCTTC
.	TRBD2	TRBV7-9	TRBJ2-2	CASSLKGGTSGRGGELFF	TGTGCCAGCAGCTTAAAAGGCGGAACTAGCGGGAGAGGCGGGGAGCTGTTTTTT
few	.	TRBV28	TRBJ1-1	CASSSPGMSEAFF	TGTGCCAGCAGCTCCCCAGGAATGTCTGAAGCTTTCTTT